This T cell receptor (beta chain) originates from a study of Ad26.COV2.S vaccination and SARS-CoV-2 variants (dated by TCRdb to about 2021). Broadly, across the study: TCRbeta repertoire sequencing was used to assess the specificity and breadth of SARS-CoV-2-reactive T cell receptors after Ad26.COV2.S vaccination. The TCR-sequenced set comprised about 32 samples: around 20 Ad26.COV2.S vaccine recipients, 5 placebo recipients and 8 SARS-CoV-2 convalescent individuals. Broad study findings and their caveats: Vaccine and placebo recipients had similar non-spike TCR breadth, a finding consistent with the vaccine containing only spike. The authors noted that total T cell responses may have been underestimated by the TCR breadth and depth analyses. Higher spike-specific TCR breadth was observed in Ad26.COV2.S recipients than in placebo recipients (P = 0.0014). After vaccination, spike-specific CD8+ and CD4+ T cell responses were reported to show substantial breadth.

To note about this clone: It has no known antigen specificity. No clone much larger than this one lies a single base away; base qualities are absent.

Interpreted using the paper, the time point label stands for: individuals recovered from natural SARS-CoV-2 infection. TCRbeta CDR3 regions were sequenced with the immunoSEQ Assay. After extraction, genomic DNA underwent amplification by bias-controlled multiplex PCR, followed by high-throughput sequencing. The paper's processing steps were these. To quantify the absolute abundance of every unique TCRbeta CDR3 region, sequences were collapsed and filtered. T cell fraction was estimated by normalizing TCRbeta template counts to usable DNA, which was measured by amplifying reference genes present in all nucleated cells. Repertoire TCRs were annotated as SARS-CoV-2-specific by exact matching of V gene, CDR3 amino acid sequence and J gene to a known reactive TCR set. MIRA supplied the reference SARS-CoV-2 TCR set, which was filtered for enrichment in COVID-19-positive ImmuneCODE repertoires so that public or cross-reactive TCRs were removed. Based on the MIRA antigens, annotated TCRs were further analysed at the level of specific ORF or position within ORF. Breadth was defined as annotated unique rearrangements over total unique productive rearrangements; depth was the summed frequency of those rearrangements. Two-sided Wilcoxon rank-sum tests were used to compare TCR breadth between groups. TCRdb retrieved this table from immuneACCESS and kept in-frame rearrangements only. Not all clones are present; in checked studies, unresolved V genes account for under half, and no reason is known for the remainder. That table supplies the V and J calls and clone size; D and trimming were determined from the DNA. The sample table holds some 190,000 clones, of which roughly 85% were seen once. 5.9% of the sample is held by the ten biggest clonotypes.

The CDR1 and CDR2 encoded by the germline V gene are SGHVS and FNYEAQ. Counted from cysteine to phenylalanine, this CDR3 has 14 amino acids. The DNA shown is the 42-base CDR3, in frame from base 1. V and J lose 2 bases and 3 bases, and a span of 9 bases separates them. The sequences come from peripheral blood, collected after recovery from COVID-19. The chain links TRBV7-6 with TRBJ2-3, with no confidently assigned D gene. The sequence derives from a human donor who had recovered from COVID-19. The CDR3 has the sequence CASSLSARTDTQYF. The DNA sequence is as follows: TGTGCCAGCAGCTTATCTGCACGTACAGATACGCAGTATTTT.